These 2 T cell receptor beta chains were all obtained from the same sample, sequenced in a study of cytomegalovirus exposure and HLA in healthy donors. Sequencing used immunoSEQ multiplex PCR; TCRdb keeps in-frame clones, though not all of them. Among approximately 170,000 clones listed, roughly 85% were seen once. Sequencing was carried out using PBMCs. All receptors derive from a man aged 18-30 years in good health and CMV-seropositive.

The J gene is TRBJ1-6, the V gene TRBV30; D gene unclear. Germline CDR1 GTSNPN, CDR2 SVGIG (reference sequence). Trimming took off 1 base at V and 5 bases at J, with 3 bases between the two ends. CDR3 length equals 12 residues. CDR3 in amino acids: CAWSANNSPLHF. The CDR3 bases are TGTGCCTGGAGTGCCAATAATTCACCCCTCCACTTT.

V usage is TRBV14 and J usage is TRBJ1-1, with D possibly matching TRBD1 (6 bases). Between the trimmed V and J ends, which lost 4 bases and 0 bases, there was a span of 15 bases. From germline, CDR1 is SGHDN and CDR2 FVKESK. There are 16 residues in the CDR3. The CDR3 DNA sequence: TGTGCCAGCAGCCCCACTCCGGACAGCGTGAACACTGAAGCTTTCTTT. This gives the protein CASSPTPDSVNTEAFF.